The clone carrying this T cell receptor beta chain turned up a few times. In the original workflow: Reference gene primer amplification yielded estimated nucleated cell counts. Generated by immunoSEQ multiplex PCR, the TCRdb table keeps only in-frame clones and is missing some. V and J calls plus clone size are reproduced from that table; the DNA served to infer D and trimming. The profile shows around 99,000 clones, less than 90% of them singletons. These data belong to a study of blood T cell repertoires in COVID-19. About the study: T cells, B-cell-depleted T cells, or PBMCs provided the cDNA or gDNA that served as material.

Source material: peripheral blood. The sequence was collected from a human donor in a cohort sampled during active COVID-19.

The CDR3 DNA reads as TGTGCCAGTAGTATATTTCGGGGGACCGGGGAGCTGTTTTTT. This gives the protein CASSIFRGTGELFF. The chain links TRBV19 to TRBJ2-2; possible D gene TRBD2, 6 bases. The germline V gene encodes CDR1 LNHDA and CDR2 SQIVND (reference sequence). CDR3 length: 14 residues. The germline V and J ends were trimmed by 2 bases and 5 bases, with 9 bases remaining between them.